This entry describes one TCR beta chain. This record belongs to a study of regulatory T cells in long-lasting Graves disease. There are 15 residues in the CDR3. V lost 0 bases, J lost 1 base, and 6 bases lay in between. Germline assignment: CDR1 MNHEY and CDR2 SVGAGI. This sample's time point: newly diagnosed GD, antithyroid drugs for less than 3 months. With RNA extracted from PBMCs as input, the TCR library was made. Libraries of TCR beta came from iRepertoire HTBI primers plus Arm-PCR of CDR3 regions. Using its own MiXCR run on the multiplex PCR reads, TCRdb lists one record per CDR3 protein. Of 550,000 to 650,000 distinct CDR3 sequences listed, 16% were seen once; the top ten hold 12%. These data are also associated with another study on T cells in Graves' hyperthyroidism and ophthalmopathy. As that report states: Most clonotypes that expanded in the thyroid above 0.001 also showed up in blood.

V usage is TRBV6-5 and J usage is TRBJ1-4; perhaps TRBD1 as D (5 bases). This TCR was sampled from a young man with Graves disease. Source: peripheral blood mononuclear cells (PBMCs), taken at new diagnosis, from a patient treated with antithyroid drugs. CDR3 sequence: CASSYSGGTNEKLFF. The CDR3 DNA sequence: TGTGCCAGCAGTTACTCTGGGGGAACTAATGAAAAACTGTTTTTT.